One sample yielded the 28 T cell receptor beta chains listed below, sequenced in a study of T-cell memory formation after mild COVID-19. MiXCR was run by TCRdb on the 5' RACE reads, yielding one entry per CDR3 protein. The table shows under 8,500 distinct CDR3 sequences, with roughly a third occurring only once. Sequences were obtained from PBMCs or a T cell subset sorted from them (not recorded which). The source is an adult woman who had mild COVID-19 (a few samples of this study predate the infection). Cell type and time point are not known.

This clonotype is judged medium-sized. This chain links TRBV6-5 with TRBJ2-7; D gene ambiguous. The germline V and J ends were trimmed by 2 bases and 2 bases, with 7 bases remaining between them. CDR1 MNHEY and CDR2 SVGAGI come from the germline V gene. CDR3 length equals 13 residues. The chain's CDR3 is CASSYPPPYEQYF. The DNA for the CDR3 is TGTGCCAGCAGTTACCCACCCCCCTACGAGCAGTACTTC.

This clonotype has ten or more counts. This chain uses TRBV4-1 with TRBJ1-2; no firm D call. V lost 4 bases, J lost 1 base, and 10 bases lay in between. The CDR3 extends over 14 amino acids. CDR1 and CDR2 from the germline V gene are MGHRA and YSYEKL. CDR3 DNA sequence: TGCGCCAGCAGCCCGGGATCAAATAACTATGGCTACACCTTC. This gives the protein CASSPGSNNYGYTF.

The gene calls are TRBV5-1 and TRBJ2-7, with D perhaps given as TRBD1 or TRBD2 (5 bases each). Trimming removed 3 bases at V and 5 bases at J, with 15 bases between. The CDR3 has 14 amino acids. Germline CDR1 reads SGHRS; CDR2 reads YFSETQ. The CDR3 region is CASSWGPGSNEQYF. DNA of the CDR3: TGCGCCAGCAGCTGGGGCCCAGGGAGCAACGAGCAGTACTTC.

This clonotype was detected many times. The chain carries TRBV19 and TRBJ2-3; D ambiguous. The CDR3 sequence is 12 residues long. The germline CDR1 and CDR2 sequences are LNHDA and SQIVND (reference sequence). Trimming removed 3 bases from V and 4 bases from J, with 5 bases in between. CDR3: CASSIVADTQYF. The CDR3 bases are TGTGCCAGTAGTATTGTCGCAGATACGCAGTATTTT.

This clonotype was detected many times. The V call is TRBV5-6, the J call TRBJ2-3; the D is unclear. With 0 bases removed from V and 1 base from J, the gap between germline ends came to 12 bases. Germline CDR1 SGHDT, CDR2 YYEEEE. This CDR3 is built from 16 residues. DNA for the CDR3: TGTGCCAGCAGCTTGGTGGTAGGGATGGGCACAGATACGCAGTATTTT. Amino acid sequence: CASSLVVGMGTDTQYF.

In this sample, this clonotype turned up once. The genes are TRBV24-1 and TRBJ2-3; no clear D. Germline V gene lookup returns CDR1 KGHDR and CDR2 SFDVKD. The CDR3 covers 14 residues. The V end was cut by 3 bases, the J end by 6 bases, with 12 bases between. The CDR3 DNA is TGTGCCACCAGTGATCCTCAGGCGCACGATACGCAGTATTTT. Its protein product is CATSDPQAHDTQYF.

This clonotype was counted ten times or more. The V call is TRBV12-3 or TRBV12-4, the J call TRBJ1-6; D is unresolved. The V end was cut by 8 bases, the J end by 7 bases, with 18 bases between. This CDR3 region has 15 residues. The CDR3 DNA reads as TGTGCCAGCCTCCACTCCCCGGTTGGGAATTCACCCCTCCACTTT. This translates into CASLHSPVGNSPLHF.

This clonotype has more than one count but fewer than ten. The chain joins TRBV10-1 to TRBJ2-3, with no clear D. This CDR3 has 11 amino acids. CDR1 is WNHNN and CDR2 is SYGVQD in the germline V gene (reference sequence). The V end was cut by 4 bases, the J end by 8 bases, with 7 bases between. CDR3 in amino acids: CASSGIGTQYF. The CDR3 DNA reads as TGCGCCAGCAGTGGAATTGGTACGCAGTATTTT.

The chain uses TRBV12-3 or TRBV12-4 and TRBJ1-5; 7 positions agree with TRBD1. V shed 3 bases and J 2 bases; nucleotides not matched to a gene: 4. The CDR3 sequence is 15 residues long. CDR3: CASSLSGGGNQPQHF. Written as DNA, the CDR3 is TGTGCCAGCAGTTTGTCAGGGGGAGGCAATCAGCCCCAGCATTTT.

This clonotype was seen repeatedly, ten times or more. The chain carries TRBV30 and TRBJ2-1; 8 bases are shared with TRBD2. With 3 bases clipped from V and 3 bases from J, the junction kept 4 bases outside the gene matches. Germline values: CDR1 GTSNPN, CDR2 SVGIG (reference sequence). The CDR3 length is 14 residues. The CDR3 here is CAWRTGGFYNEQFF. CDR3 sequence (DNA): TGTGCCTGGAGGACGGGAGGGTTCTACAATGAGCAGTTCTTC.

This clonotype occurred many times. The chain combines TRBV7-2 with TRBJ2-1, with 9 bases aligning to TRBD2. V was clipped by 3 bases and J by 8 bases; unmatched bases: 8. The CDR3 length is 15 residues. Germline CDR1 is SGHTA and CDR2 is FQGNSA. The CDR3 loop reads CASSLGLAGKHEQFF. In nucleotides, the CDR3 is TGTGCCAGCAGCTTGGGGCTAGCGGGGAAGCATGAGCAGTTCTTC.

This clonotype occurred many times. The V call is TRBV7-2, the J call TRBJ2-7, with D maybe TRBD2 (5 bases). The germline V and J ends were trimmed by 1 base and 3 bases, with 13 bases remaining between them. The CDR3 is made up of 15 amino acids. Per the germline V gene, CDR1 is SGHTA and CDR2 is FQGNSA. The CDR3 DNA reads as TGTGCCAGCAGCTTAGAGGAGGCAGGCGACTACGAGCAGTACTTC. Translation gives CASSLEEAGDYEQYF. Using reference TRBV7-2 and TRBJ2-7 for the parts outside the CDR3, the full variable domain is GAGVSQSPSNKVTEKGKDVELRCDPISGHTALYWYRQSLGQGLEFLIYFQGNSAPDKSGLPSDRFSAERTGGSVSTLTIQRTQQEDSAVYLCASSLEEAGDYEQYFGPGTRLTVT.

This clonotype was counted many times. CDR3 in DNA: TGTGCCACCAGAGTGGGGGACTACGGGGAGCTGTTTTTT. This encodes CATRVGDYGELFF. The chain carries TRBV24-1 and TRBJ2-2, with TRBD2 matching 7 bases. Germline V lookup: CDR1 KGHDR, CDR2 SFDVKD. The CDR3 spans 13 residues. V gave up 7 bases and J gave up 7 bases; unmatched junction bases: 5.

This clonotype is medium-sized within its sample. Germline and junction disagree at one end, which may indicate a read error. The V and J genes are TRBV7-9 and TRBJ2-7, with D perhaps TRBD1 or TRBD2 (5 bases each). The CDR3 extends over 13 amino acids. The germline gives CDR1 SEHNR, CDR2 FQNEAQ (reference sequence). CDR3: CATSEGSNYEQYF. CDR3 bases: TGTGCCACCAGCGAGGGGAGTAACTACGAGCAGTACTTC. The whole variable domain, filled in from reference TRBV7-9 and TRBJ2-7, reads DTGVSQNPRHKITKRGQNVTFRCDPISEHNRLYWYRQTLGQGPEFLTYFQNEAQLEKSRLLSDRFSAERPKGSFSTLEIQRTEQGDSAMYLCATSEGSNYEQYFGPGTRLTVT.

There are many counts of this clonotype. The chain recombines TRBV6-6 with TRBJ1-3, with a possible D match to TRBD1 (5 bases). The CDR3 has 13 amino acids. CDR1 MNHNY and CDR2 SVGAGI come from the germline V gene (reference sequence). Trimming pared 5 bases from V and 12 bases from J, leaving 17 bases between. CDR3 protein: CASSLDSRKHIYF. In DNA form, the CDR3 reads TGTGCCAGCAGTCTCGACAGCCGAAAGCACATATATTTT.

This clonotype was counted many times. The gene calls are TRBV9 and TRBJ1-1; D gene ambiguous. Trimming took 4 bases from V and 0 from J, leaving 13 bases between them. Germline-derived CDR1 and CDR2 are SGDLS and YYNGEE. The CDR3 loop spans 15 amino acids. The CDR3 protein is CASSPRRELNTEAFF. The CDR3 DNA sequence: TGTGCCAGCAGCCCGCGTAGAGAGCTGAACACTGAAGCTTTCTTT.

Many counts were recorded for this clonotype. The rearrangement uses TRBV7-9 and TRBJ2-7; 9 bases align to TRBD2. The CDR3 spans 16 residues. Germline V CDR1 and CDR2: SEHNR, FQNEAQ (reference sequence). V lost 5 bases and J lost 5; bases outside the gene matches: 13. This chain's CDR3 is CASSPVRIAGDHEQYF. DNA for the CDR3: TGTGCCAGCAGCCCTGTGAGGATAGCGGGAGACCACGAGCAGTACTTC.

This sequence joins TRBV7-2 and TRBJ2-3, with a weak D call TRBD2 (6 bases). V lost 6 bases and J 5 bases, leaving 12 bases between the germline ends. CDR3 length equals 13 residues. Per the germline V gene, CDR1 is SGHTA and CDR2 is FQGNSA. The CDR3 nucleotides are TGTGCCAGCAGGCCACCCGGGAGAGATACGCAGTATTTT. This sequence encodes CASRPPGRDTQYF. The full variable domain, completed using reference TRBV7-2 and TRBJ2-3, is GAGVSQSPSNKVTEKGKDVELRCDPISGHTALYWYRQSLGQGLEFLIYFQGNSAPDKSGLPSDRFSAERTGGSVSTLTIQRTQQEDSAVYLCASRPPGRDTQYFGPGTRLTVL.

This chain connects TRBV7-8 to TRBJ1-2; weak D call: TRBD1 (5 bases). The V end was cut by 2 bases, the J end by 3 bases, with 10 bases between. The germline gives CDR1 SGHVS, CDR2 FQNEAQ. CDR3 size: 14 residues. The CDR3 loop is CASSLQGLYYGYTF. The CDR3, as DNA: TGTGCCAGCAGCTTACAGGGACTCTACTATGGCTACACCTTC.

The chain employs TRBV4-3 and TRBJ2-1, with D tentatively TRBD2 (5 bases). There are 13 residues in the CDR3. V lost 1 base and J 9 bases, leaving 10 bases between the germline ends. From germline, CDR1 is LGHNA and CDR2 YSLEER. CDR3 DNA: TGCGCCAGCAGCCAAGGGCGGGCACGTGAGCAGTTCTTC. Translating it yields CASSQGRAREQFF.

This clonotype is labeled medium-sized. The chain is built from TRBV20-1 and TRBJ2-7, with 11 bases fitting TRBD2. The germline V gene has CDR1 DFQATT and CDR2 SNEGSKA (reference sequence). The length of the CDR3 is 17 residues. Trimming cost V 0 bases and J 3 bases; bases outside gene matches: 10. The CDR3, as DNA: TGCAGTGCTAGAGATCCACATGAGACTAGCGGGGACTACGAGCAGTACTTC. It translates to CSARDPHETSGDYEQYF.

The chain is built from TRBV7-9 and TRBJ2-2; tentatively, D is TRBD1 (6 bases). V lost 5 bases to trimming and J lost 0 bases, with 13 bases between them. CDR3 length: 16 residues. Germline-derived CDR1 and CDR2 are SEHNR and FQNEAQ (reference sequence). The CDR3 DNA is TGTGCCAGCAGCCTTCGGACAGATCCGAACACCGGGGAGCTGTTTTTT. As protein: CASSLRTDPNTGELFF.

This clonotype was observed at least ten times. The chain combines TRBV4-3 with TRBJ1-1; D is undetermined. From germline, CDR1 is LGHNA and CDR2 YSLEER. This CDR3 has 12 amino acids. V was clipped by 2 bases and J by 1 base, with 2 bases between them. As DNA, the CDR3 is TGCGCCAGCAGCCAAACGAACACTGAAGCTTTCTTT. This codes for CASSQTNTEAFF.

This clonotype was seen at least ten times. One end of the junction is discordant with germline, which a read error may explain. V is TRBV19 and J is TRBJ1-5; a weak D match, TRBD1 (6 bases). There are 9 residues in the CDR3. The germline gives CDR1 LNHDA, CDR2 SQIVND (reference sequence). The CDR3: CARDRRRRF. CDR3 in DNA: TGTGCCAGAGACAGGCGGAGGCGTTTT.

The CDR3 DNA reads as TGTGCCAGCAGCTCGGGGGAGACCCAGTACTTC. This translates into CASSSGETQYF. This chain joins TRBV7-9 and TRBJ2-5; weak D call: TRBD2 (5 bases). The ends were cut back, 4 bases at V and 5 bases at J, with 5 bases in the middle. Germline assignment: CDR1 SEHNR and CDR2 FQNEAQ (reference sequence). This CDR3 contains 11 residues.

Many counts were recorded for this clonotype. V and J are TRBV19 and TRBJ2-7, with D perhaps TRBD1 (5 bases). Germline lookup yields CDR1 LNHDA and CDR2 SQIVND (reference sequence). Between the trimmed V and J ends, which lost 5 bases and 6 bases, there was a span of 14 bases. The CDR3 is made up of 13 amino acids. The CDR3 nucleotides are TGTGCCAGTAGTTACACTTGGGGCTCCGAGCAGTACTTC. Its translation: CASSYTWGSEQYF.

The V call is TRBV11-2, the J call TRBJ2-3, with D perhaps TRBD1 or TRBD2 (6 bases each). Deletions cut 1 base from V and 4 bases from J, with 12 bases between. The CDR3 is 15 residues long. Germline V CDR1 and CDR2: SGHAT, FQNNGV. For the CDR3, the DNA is TGTGCCAGCAGCTTAGTAGGGGGGCTTTCAGATACGCAGTATTTT. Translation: CASSLVGGLSDTQYF.

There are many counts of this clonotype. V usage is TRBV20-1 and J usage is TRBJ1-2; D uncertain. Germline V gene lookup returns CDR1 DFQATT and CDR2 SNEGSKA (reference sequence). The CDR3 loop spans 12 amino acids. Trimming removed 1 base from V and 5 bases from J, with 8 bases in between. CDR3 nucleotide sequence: TGCAGTGCTAGAGGGGGTTGGTATGGCTACACCTTC. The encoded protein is CSARGGWYGYTF.